Sequencing of this T cell receptor (beta chain) was carried out in a study of T cells in women clearing cervical HPV infection. The repertoire was sequenced with immunoSEQ multiplex PCR; TCRdb's copy has only in-frame clones and lacks some. The data include about 17,000 clones; the top ten clones carry about 11%. This TCR came from a woman aged 18-70 years with a cervical HPV16 infection that either progressed to CIN3+ or cleared (not recorded which). Sequenced sample: blood buffy coat.

The CDR3 sequence is CASSDPGQGAGTEAFF. Incomplete CDR3 DNA: TGTGCCAGCAGTGACCCGGGACAGGGCGCCGGCACTGAA. This chain uses TRBV2 with TRBJ1-1; 9 bases map to TRBD1. With the read ending 3 residues before the CDR3 end, the germline J gene is used to fill in that end. CDR3 length: 16 amino acids. The V and J ends lost 3 bases and 4 bases, in that order; junction bases with no gene match: 9. CDR1 is SNHLY and CDR2 is FYNNEI in the germline V gene. Full variable domain (rest looked up from reference TRBV2 and TRBJ1-1): EPEVTQTPSHQVTQMGQEVILRCVPISNHLYFYWYRQILGQKVEFLVSFYNNEISEKSEIFDDQFSVERPDGSNFTLKIRSTKLEDSAMYFCASSDPGQGAGTEAFFGQGTRLTVV.